What follows are 25 T cell receptor beta chains derived from one specimen sequenced in a study of blood T cell repertoires in COVID-19. The method was immunoSEQ multiplex PCR; TCRdb's version includes in-frame clones alone and lacks a portion of them. The sample shows 210,000 or so clones, 89% of them seen only once. Source material: peripheral blood. Receptors were obtained from a man in his forties with acute or convalescent COVID-19.

The rearrangement links TRBV5-1 to TRBJ2-6; the D gene is possibly TRBD2 (5 bases). Germline CDR1 reads SGHRS; CDR2 reads YFSETQ. V was shortened by 4 bases and J by 0 bases, with 8 bases between the two germline ends. CDR3 length: 15 amino acids. CDR3 sequence reads: CASSEDFSGANVLTF. The CDR3 DNA sequence: TGCGCCAGCAGCGAGGACTTCTCTGGGGCCAACGTCCTGACTTTC.

This chain uses TRBV6-4 with TRBJ1-5; 7 bases align to TRBD1. This CDR3 has 16 residues. The germline V gene encodes CDR1 MRHNA and CDR2 SNTAGT. Trimming cost V 2 bases and J 4 bases; bases outside gene matches: 8. DNA for the CDR3: TGTGCCAGCAGTGACAACCCCCAGGGGGATAATCAGCCCCAGCATTTT. Its translation is CASSDNPQGDNQPQHF.

The genes are TRBV18 and TRBJ1-2; TRBD1 might be the D (6 bases). V lost 6 bases and J lost 0, with 14 bases in between. The CDR3 is 15 amino acids. The germline CDR1 and CDR2 sequences are KGHSH and LQKENI. In DNA, the CDR3 is TGTGCCAGCTCGCCCGGGACATCTTCTAACTATGGCTACACCTTC. Translating it yields CASSPGTSSNYGYTF. Complete variable domain (other parts from reference TRBV18 and TRBJ1-2): NAGVMQNPRHLVRRRGQEARLRCSPMKGHSHVYWYRQLPEEGLKFMVYLQKENIIDESGMPKERFSAEFPKEGPSILRIQQVVRGDSAAYFCASSPGTSSNYGYTFGSGTRLTVV.

V gene TRBV5-1 combines with J gene TRBJ2-4, with 8 positions matching TRBD1. The CDR3 extends over 14 amino acids. Germline V gives CDR1 SGHRS, CDR2 YFSETQ. The V gene end was trimmed by 0 bases and the J gene end by 7 bases; junction bases not matched to a gene: 3. This CDR3 reads CASSLDPGGNIQYF. The CDR3 DNA sequence: TGCGCCAGCAGCTTGGACCCAGGGGGCAACATTCAGTACTTC.

In this sample, this clone turned up once. V and J are TRBV5-1 and TRBJ1-1; maybe TRBD1 (5 bases). Germline CDR1 is SGHRS and CDR2 is YFSETQ. CDR3 size: 14 residues. The V gene lost 0 bases and the J gene lost 5 bases, with 11 bases spanning the gap. CDR3 in DNA: TGCGCCAGCAGCTTGGAGCAGGGAAGGACTGAAGCTTTCTTT. This encodes CASSLEQGRTEAFF.

The chain has TRBV7-2 and TRBJ2-3; TRBD2 matches at 12 bases. Germline lookup yields CDR1 SGHTA and CDR2 FQGNSA. V dropped 5 bases and J dropped 5; count of bases not matched to a gene: 5. The CDR3 covers 15 residues. The CDR3 sequence is CASSPSGGAGDTQYF. As DNA, the CDR3 is TGTGCCAGCAGCCCTAGCGGGGGGGCCGGAGATACGCAGTATTTT.

The chain combines TRBV30 with TRBJ2-7; D unresolved. From germline, CDR1 is GTSNPN and CDR2 SVGIG (reference sequence). Trimming removed 5 bases at V and 0 bases at J, with 8 bases between. The CDR3 spans 12 residues. CDR3 loop: CAWAVGSYEQYF. In DNA form, the CDR3 reads TGTGCCTGGGCGGTCGGCTCCTACGAGCAGTACTTC.

J is TRBJ1-6 and V is TRBV27; TRBD1 aligns across 8 bases. Losses at the gene ends were 1 base for V and 0 bases for J; bases not matched to a gene: 14. Looked up from germline, CDR1 is MNHEY and CDR2 is SMNVEV (reference sequence). The CDR3 sequence is 21 residues long. DNA of the CDR3: TGTGCCAGCAGTTTATACAGGCCGACAGGGGCCCCGAACTCCTATAATTCACCCCTCCACTTT. It is translated as CASSLYRPTGAPNSYNSPLHF.

The V call is TRBV2, the J call TRBJ1-1; D is uncertain. This CDR3 has 13 residues. V lost 7 bases to trimming and J lost 6 bases, with 15 bases between them. Germline CDR1 reads SNHLY; CDR2 reads FYNNEI. CDR3 sequence: CASTPQRLAEAFF. The CDR3 nucleotides read TGTGCCAGCACCCCCCAAAGGCTAGCTGAAGCTTTCTTT.

The rearrangement uses TRBV28 and TRBJ1-2, with 7 bases matching TRBD1. The germline gives CDR1 MDHEN, CDR2 SYDVKM. The V gene end was trimmed by 5 bases and the J gene end by 5 bases; junction bases not matched to a gene: 8. CDR3 length: 14 residues. The CDR3 protein is CASSPPTGRYGYTF. The DNA for the CDR3 is TGTGCCAGCAGTCCCCCGACAGGGCGGTATGGCTACACCTTC.

Concerning this clone itself: This sample includes further DNA sequences coding for the same CDR3. The chain joins TRBV18 to TRBJ2-2, with D possibly TRBD1 on 5 matching bases. The length of the CDR3 is 17 residues. Trimming took off 1 base at V and 0 bases at J, with 12 bases between the two ends. The germline V gene has CDR1 KGHSH and CDR2 LQKENI. The DNA for the CDR3 is TGTGCCAGCTCACCACTCAGGCAGGGCGCGAACACCGGGGAGCTGTTTTTT. It specifies CASSPLRQGANTGELFF.

The chain joins TRBV7-2 to TRBJ2-7; the match to TRBD2 covers 12 bases. Trimming at V came to 1 base and at J to 2 bases, leaving 6 bases not matched to a gene. Per the germline V gene, CDR1 is SGHTA and CDR2 is FQGNSA. The CDR3 is 17 residues long. The CDR3: CASSLGSSGGAAYEQYF. As DNA, the CDR3 is TGTGCCAGCAGCTTAGGTTCTAGCGGGGGGGCCGCCTACGAGCAGTACTTC. The whole variable domain, filled in from reference TRBV7-2 and TRBJ2-7, reads GAGVSQSPSNKVTEKGKDVELRCDPISGHTALYWYRQSLGQGLEFLIYFQGNSAPDKSGLPSDRFSAERTGGSVSTLTIQRTQQEDSAVYLCASSLGSSGGAAYEQYFGPGTRLTVT.

This clone was counted only a few times. The V gene is TRBV5-1, the J gene TRBJ1-1; D unclear. The CDR3 has 14 amino acids. CDR1 and CDR2 from the germline V gene are SGHRS and YFSETQ. Trimming cost V 4 bases and J 1 base, with 11 bases left between them. The CDR3 reads CASSGVRGNTEAFF. The CDR3 DNA sequence: TGCGCCAGCAGCGGAGTCCGGGGGAACACTGAAGCTTTCTTT.

This chain connects TRBV13 to TRBJ2-3; 8 nucleotides align to TRBD2. Germline CDR1 and CDR2: PRHDT and FYEKMQ (reference sequence). The CDR3 length is 16 residues. Trimming took 5 bases from V and 1 from J; bases not matched to a gene: 8. CDR3: CASSPRRAGGTDTQYF. The DNA for the CDR3 is TGTGCCAGCAGCCCCCGACGAGCGGGGGGCACAGATACGCAGTATTTT.

V is TRBV5-6 and J is TRBJ2-3; 10 bases fit TRBD2. Germline V gives CDR1 SGHDT, CDR2 YYEEEE. The CDR3 has 15 residues. V was clipped by 3 bases and J by 3 bases; unmatched bases: 4. The CDR3 loop is CASSWTSGQTDTQYF. The DNA for the CDR3 is TGTGCCAGCAGCTGGACTAGCGGACAAACAGATACGCAGTATTTT.

V usage is TRBV19 and J usage is TRBJ2-2, with D possibly TRBD1 on 5 matching bases. Trimming took off 0 bases at V and 0 bases at J, with 14 bases between the two ends. Germline values: CDR1 LNHDA, CDR2 SQIVND (reference sequence). This CDR3 has 18 amino acids. The CDR3 loop reads CASSIDRIGATNTGELFF. The DNA of the CDR3 is TGTGCCAGTAGTATAGACCGTATTGGGGCTACGAACACCGGGGAGCTGTTTTTT.

For this clone: The junction differs from germline at one of its ends, possibly a read error. The DNA for the CDR3 is TGTGCCAGCAGTCCTACCCCACAGGGAAGAAAGGGATTT. It specifies CASSPTPQGRKGF. The genes are TRBV28 and TRBJ1-1; weak D call: TRBD1 (6 bases). The CDR3 has 13 residues. Germline CDR1 and CDR2: MDHEN and SYDVKM.

The chain joins TRBV3-1 (or the pseudogene TRBV3-2) to TRBJ1-5, with D unclear. The CDR3 extends over 15 amino acids. Trimming cost V 0 bases and J 3 bases, with 9 bases left between them. Germline V gene data show CDR1 as LGHDT and CDR2 as YNNKEL (reference sequence). The CDR3 nucleotides are TGTGCCAGCAGCCAAGATTACAGCTTCAATCAGCCCCAGCATTTT. This sequence encodes CASSQDYSFNQPQHF.

This clone appeared a single time. This sequence joins TRBV6-6 and TRBJ2-3, with TRBD2 matching 7 bases. Germline CDR1 MNHNY, CDR2 SVGAGI (reference sequence). This CDR3 contains 12 residues. The J segment lost 6 bases and the V segment lost 6 bases, leaving 3 bases of the junction unmatched. The CDR3 loop is CASRRGTDTQYF. The CDR3 DNA reads as TGTGCCAGCAGGCGGGGGACGGATACGCAGTATTTT.

The V gene is TRBV15, the J gene TRBJ1-2; TRBD1 is a possible D gene (5 bases). Trimming took off 0 bases at V and 1 base at J, with 15 bases between the two ends. In germline, CDR1 is LNHNV, CDR2 YYDKDF (reference sequence). CDR3 size: 17 residues. Here the CDR3 DNA reads TGTGCCACCAGCAGAGATGGGGGGGACCTGTTTAACTATGGCTACACCTTC. Translating gives CATSRDGGDLFNYGYTF.

The rearrangement links TRBV7-2 to TRBJ1-5, with a possible D match to TRBD1 (6 bases). From germline, CDR1 is SGHTA and CDR2 FQGNSA. The CDR3 runs to 15 residues. V was shortened by 1 base and J by 2 bases, with 9 bases between the two germline ends. CDR3 DNA: TGTGCCAGCAGCTTAGTTGGGGGCGGCAATCAGCCCCAGCATTTT. The encoded protein is CASSLVGGGNQPQHF.

The chain combines TRBV18 with TRBJ1-2; maybe TRBD1 (6 bases). The V end lost 3 bases, the J end lost 7 bases, and 24 bases lay between the germline ends. The CDR3 sequence is 17 residues long. From germline, CDR1 is KGHSH and CDR2 LQKENI. The CDR3 DNA reads TGTGCCAGCTCACCCCAGGGGCAAAGAGTTCCGATCGGTGGCTACACCTTC. It is translated as CASSPQGQRVPIGGYTF.

This sequence joins TRBV3-1 (or the pseudogene TRBV3-2) and TRBJ2-5, with 9 bases identical to TRBD2. V trimming: 4 bases; J trimming: 6 bases; junction bases outside the gene matches: 15. The CDR3 has 17 amino acids. From germline, CDR1 is LGHDT and CDR2 YNNKEL (reference sequence). Here the CDR3 DNA reads TGTGCCAGCAGCCTCCTAAGACAGCGGACTAGCGTCAAGACCCAGTACTTC. Translating it yields CASSLLRQRTSVKTQYF.

The rearrangement links TRBV6-1 to TRBJ2-1; D is possibly TRBD1 (6 bases). Germline V CDR1 and CDR2: MNHNS, SASEGT. This CDR3 is built from 17 residues. V lost 0 bases and J 8 bases, leaving 20 bases between the germline ends. The CDR3 loop reads CASSEAGQLILVDEQFF. The CDR3 coding sequence is TGTGCCAGCAGTGAAGCCGGACAGTTAATACTTGTAGATGAGCAGTTCTTC.

This clone was detected once. DNA for the CDR3: TGTGCCAGCAGCTGGGACACCGTTAACTATGGCTACACCTTC. Residues: CASSWDTVNYGYTF. The chain has TRBV7-2 and TRBJ1-2; a possible D gene is TRBD1 (6 bases). In germline, CDR1 is SGHTA, CDR2 FQGNSA. There are 14 residues in the CDR3. The V end lost 4 bases, the J end lost 1 base, and 10 bases lay between the germline ends.